The T cell receptor (beta chain) under discussion was sequenced for a study of blood T cell repertoires in COVID-19. Study as a whole: Specimens from acute and convalescent COVID-19 originated in the United States, Italy and Spain. From T cells, B-cell-depleted T cells, or PBMCs came the material, which was cDNA or gDNA.

This CDR3 is built from 18 residues. Trimming took 0 bases from V and 5 from J; bases not matched to a gene: 10. Germline V gives CDR1 ENHRY, CDR2 SYGVKD. Profiling relied on immunoSEQ multiplex PCR, and the TCRdb table lists in-frame clones only, not all of them. This table holds roughly 250,000 clones, roughly four fifths found once. The sequencing input was peripheral blood. This chain links TRBV10-3 with TRBJ2-1, with 10 bases matching TRBD2. The TCR sequence derives from an older woman with acute or convalescent COVID-19. This CDR3 is CAISESYSGGTGNNEQFF. The CDR3 nucleotides are TGTGCCATCAGTGAGTCCTATAGCGGGGGGACCGGAAACAATGAGCAGTTCTTC.